The clone carrying this T cell receptor beta chain was found many times. Its target is not known. The sample belongs to a study of neurological immune-mediated disorders. The method for making cDNA was 5'RACE, and it used 10-nucleotide random UMIs. TCRdb analysed the 5' RACE reads with MiXCR anew, one entry per CDR3 protein. The table has 70,000 to 95,000 distinct CDR3 sequences, about 13% seen once. Whole-study results and caveats: CDR3 amino acid sequences found in expanded clones were never shared across subjects, suggesting private repertoires in all groups.

The V gene's germline CDR1 is SGHTA and CDR2 FQGNSA. This CDR3 has 12 amino acids. V was trimmed by 3 bases and J by 6 bases, leaving 6 bases between them. The time point is: longitudinal time-point 2. Sequenced input: PBMCs. The source is a female donor with HTLV-1-associated myelopathy (HAM/TSP). The chain employs TRBV7-2 and TRBJ2-1; D is unclear. CDR3 in DNA: TGTGCCAGCAGCTTTTTTCTCAATGAGCAGTTCTTC. It codes for CASSFFLNEQFF.